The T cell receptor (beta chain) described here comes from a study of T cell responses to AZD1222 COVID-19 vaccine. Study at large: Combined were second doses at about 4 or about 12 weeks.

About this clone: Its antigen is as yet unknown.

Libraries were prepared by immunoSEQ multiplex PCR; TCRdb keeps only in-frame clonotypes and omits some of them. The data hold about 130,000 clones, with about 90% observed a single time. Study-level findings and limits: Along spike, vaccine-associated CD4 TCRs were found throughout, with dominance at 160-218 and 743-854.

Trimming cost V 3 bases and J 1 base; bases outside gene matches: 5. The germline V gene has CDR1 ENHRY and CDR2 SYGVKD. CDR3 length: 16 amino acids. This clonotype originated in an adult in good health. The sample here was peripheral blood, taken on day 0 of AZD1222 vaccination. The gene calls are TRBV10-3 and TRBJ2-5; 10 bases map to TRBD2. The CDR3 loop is CAISDLAGVGQETQYF. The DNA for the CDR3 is TGTGCCATCAGTGATCTAGCGGGGGTAGGCCAAGAGACCCAGTACTTC.